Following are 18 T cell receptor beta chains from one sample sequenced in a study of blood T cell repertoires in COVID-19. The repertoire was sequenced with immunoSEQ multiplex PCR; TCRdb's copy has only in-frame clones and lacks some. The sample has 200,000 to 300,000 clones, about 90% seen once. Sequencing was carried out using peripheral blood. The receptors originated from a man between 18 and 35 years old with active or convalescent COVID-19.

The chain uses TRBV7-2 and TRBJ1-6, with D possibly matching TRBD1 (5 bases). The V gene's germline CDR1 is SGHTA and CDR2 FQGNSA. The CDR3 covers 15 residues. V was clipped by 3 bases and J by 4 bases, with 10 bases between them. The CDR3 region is CASSLRGGYNSPLHF. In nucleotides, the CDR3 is TGTGCCAGCAGCTTGCGGGGGGGGTATAATTCACCCCTCCACTTT.

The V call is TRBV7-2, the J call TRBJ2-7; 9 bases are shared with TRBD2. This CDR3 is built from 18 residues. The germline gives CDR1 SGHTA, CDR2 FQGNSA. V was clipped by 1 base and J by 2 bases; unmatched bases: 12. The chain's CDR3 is CASSLVQGGGAQPYEQYF. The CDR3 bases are TGTGCCAGCAGCTTAGTTCAGGGCGGGGGGGCCCAACCCTACGAGCAGTACTTC. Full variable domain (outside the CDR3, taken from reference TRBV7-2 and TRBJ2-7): GAGVSQSPSNKVTEKGKDVELRCDPISGHTALYWYRQSLGQGLEFLIYFQGNSAPDKSGLPSDRFSAERTGGSVSTLTIQRTQQEDSAVYLCASSLVQGGGAQPYEQYFGPGTRLTVT.

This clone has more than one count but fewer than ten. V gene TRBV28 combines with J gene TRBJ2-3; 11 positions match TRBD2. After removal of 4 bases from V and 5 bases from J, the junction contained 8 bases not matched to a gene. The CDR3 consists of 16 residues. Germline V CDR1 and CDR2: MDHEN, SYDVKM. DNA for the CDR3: TGTGCCAGCAGTTCCCCACGTAGCGGGAGGGGAGATACGCAGTATTTT. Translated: CASSSPRSGRGDTQYF.

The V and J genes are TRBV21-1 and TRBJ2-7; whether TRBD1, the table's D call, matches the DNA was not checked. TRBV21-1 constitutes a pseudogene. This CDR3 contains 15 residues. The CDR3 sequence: CASSARDRRFYEQYF. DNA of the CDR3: TGTGCCAGCAGCGCCCGGGACAGACGATTCTACGAGCAGTACTTC.

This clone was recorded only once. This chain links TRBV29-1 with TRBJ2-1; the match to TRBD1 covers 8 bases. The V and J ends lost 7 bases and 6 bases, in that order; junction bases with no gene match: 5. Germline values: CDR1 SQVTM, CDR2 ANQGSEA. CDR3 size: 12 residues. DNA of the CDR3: TGCAGCGCGGACAGGGCCGGCAATGAGCAGTTCTTC. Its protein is CSADRAGNEQFF.

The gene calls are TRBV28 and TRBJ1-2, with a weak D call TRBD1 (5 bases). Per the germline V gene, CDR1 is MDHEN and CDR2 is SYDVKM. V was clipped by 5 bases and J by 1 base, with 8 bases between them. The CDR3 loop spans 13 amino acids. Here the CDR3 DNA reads TGTGCCAGCAGTCTGACAGTTAACTATGGCTACACCTTC. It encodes CASSLTVNYGYTF.

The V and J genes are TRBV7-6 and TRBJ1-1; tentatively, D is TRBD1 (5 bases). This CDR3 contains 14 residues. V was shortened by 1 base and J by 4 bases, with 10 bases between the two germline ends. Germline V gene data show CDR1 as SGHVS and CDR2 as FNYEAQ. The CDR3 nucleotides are TGTGCCAGCAGCTTAGGACAGATGGGCACTGAAGCTTTCTTT. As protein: CASSLGQMGTEAFF. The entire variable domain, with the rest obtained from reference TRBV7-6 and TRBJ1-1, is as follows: GAGVSQSPRYKVTKRGQDVALRCDPISGHVSLYWYRQALGQGPEFLTYFNYEAQQDKSGLPNDRFSAERPEGSISTLTIQRTEQRDSAMYRCASSLGQMGTEAFFGQGTRLTVV.

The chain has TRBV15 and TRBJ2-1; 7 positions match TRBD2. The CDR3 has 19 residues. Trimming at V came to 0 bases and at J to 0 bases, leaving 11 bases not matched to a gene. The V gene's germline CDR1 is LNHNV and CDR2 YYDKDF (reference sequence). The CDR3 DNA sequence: TGTGCCACCAGCAGAGATTCGAAGCGAGGACTAGTCTCCTACAATGAGCAGTTCTTC. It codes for CATSRDSKRGLVSYNEQFF.

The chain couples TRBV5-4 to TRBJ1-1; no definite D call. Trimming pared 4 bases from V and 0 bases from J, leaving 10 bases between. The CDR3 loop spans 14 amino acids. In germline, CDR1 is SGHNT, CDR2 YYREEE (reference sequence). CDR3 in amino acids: CASSPGLLNTEAFF. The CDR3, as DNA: TGTGCCAGCAGCCCTGGACTGTTGAACACTGAAGCTTTCTTT.

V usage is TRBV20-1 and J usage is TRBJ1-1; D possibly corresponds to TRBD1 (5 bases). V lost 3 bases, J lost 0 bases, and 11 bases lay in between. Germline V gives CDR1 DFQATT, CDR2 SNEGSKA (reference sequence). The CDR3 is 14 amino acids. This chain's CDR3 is CSASQGSLNTEAFF. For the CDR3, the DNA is TGCAGTGCTAGTCAGGGATCCCTGAACACTGAAGCTTTCTTT.

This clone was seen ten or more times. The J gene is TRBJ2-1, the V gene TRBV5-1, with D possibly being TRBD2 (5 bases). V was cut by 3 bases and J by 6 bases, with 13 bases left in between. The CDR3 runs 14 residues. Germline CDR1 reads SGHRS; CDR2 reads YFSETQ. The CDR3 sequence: CASSYLANSNEQFF. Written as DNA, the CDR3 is TGCGCCAGCAGCTACCTAGCCAACTCCAATGAGCAGTTCTTC.

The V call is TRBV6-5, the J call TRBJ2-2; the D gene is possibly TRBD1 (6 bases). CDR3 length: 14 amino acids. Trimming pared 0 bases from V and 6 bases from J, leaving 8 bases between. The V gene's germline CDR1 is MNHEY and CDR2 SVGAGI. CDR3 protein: CASSYSGQPGELFF. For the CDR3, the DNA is TGTGCCAGCAGTTACTCCGGACAGCCCGGGGAGCTGTTTTTT.

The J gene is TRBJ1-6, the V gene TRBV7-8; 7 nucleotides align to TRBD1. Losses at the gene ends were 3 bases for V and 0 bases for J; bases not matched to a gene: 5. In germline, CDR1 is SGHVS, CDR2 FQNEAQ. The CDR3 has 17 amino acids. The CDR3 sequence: CASSLGQTSSYNSPLHF. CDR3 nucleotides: TGTGCCAGCAGCTTGGGACAGACCAGCTCCTATAATTCACCCCTCCACTTT.

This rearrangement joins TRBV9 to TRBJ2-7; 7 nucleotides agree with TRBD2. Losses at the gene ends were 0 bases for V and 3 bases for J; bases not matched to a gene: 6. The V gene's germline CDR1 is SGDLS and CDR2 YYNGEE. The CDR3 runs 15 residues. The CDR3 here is CASSVDASGHYEQYF. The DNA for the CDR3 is TGTGCCAGCAGCGTAGATGCTAGCGGCCACTACGAGCAGTACTTC.

As DNA, the CDR3 is TGTGCCACCAGCAGAGATCGTTTGGAGGGGGCTTCTGGCTACACCTTC. The encoded protein is CATSRDRLEGASGYTF. The chain links TRBV15 to TRBJ1-2; 7 bases map to TRBD1. The CDR3 consists of 16 residues. Germline V gives CDR1 LNHNV, CDR2 YYDKDF (reference sequence). The junction had 11 bases not matched to a gene; V was cut back by 0 bases and J by 7 bases.

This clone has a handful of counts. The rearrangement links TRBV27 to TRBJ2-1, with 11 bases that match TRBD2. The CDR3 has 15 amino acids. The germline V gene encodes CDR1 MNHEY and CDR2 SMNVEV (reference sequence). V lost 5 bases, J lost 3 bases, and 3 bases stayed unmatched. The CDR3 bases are TGTGCCAGCAGTCCTCTAGCGGGAGGCTACAATGAGCAGTTCTTC. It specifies CASSPLAGGYNEQFF.

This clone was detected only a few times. The chain's CDR3 is CASSFPSGELFF. The CDR3, as DNA: TGTGCCAGCAGCTTCCCCTCCGGGGAGCTGTTTTTT. The V and J genes are TRBV7-3 and TRBJ2-2; the D is unclear. V gave up 3 bases and J gave up 6 bases, with 5 bases separating them. This CDR3 has 12 residues. Germline CDR1 is SGHTA and CDR2 is FQGTGA.

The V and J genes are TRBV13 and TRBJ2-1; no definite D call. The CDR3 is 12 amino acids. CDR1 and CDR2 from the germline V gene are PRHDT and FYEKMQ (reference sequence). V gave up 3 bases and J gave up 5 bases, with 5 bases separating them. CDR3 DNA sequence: TGTGCCAGCAGCTTTCTCGACAATGAGCAGTTCTTC. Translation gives CASSFLDNEQFF.